These T cell receptor beta chains were read from a single sample in a study of shared clonotypes between healthy human individuals. The table came from immunoSEQ multiplex PCR; TCRdb's copy has only in-frame clones and leaves some out. This table holds roughly 1,100,000 clones, roughly 80% found once. Sequenced material: memory CD4+ T cells sorted from blood. These receptor sequences come from a man aged 18 to 35 in good health. Each CDR3 is given with its conserved first and last residue. The order of the fields is clone size, D gene, J gene, CDR3 length, V gene, CDR3 DNA, CDR3 protein. D genes are given only for firm matches. Rows give clone size only sometimes, using once, few, many, or a class for an expanded clone.

NA	TRBD2	TRBJ2-3	17	TRBV9	TGTGCCAGCAGCCCAGACGGGACTAGCGGGGGGGCCGATACGCAGTATTTT	CASSPDGTSGGADTQYF
once	NA	TRBJ2-3	13	TRBV5-6	TGTGCCAGCAGCTTGGACGAGGCGGATACGCAGTATTTT	CASSLDEADTQYF
few	NA	TRBJ1-3	15	TRBV6-5	TGTGCCAGCAGTTGGGACGGTCCCTCTGGAAACACCATATATTTT	CASSWDGPSGNTIYF
few	TRBD1	TRBJ2-1	15	TRBV7-2	TGTGCCAGCAGCTTAGTCGGACAGGCTCCCAATGAGCAGTTCTTC	CASSLVGQAPNEQFF
NA	TRBD2	TRBJ2-1	16	TRBV6-6	TGTGCCAGCAGTTTCGGGACTAGACGGCGGGGCAATGAGCAGTTCTTC	CASSFGTRRRGNEQFF
NA	NA	TRBJ1-2	14	TRBV11-2	TGTGCCAGCAGCCCGCAGACAGAGGGCTATGGCTACACCTTC	CASSPQTEGYGYTF
NA	TRBD1	TRBJ2-2	13	TRBV29-1	TGCAGCGCTAAGTTACAGGGGGTCAGGGAGCTGTTTTTT	CSAKLQGVRELFF
NA	NA	TRBJ1-1	14	TRBV6-1	TGTGCCAGCAGAGATCGGACACTGAACACTGAAGCTTTCTTT	CASRDRTLNTEAFF
NA	NA	TRBJ2-7	14	TRBV18	TGTGCCAGCTCACTTCCAGGGGACCCCTACGAGCAGTACTTC	CASSLPGDPYEQYF
NA	NA	TRBJ1-3	13	TRBV5-1	TGCGCCAGCAGCCCGGGCTCTGGAAACACCATATATTTT	CASSPGSGNTIYF